This T cell receptor beta chain is drawn from a study of T-cell memory formation after mild COVID-19. Each CDR3 protein gets one entry after TCRdb re-called the 5' RACE reads with MiXCR. Among more than 110,000 distinct CDR3 sequences listed, almost 25% were seen once. This CDR3 is 16 amino acids long. In germline, CDR1 is DFQATT, CDR2 SNEGSKA (reference sequence). The ends lost 0 bases at V and 3 bases at J; junction bases unmatched: 9. The rearrangement uses TRBV20-1 and TRBJ1-2, with 8 bases lining up with TRBD1. This receptor was obtained from an adult woman who had mild COVID-19 (a few samples of this study predate the infection). Cell type and time point are not known. The specimen was PBMCs or a T cell subset sorted from them (not recorded which). This CDR3 is CSARDLTGGTYYGYTF. Written as DNA, the CDR3 is TGCAGTGCTAGAGATCTAACAGGGGGGACCTACTATGGCTACACCTTC.